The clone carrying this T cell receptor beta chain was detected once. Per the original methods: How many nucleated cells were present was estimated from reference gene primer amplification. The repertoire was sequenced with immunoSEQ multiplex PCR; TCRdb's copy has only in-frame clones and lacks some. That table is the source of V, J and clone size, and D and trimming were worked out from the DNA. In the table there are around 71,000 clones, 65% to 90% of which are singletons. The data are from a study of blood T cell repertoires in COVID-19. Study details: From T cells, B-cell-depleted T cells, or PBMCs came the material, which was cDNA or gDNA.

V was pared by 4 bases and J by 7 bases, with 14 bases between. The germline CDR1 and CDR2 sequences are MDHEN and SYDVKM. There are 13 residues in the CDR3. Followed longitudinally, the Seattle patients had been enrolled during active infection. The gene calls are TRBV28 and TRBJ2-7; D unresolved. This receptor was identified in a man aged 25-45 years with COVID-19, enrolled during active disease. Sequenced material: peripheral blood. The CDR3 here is CASSYRHLQEQYF. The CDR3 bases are TGTGCCAGCAGTTACAGACACCTCCAAGAGCAGTACTTC.